The rows below give T cell receptor beta chains drawn from one sample of a study of blood T cells in healthy people across ages. Via MiXCR, TCRdb re-called the 5' RACE reads, giving one row per CDR3 protein. Of approximately 810,000 distinct CDR3 sequences in the sample, roughly 26% were seen once. Material: blood. Source of these receptors: a woman of 80 years or more in good health. The CDR3 runs from the conserved cysteine through the conserved F or W. Each record gives: D gene, J gene, clone size, V gene, CDR3 DNA, CDR3 protein. The D gene is left open where the match is weak. Expanded clones are given a class, and other clones once, few, many or no size at all.

d_gene: .; j_gene: TRBJ1-3; abundance: .; v_gene: TRBV7-2; CDR3nt: TGTGCCAGCAGCTTACAGGGCTATGGAAACACCATATATTTT; CDR3aa: CASSLQGYGNTIYF
d_gene: TRBD1; j_gene: TRBJ1-2; abundance: .; v_gene: TRBV29-1; CDR3nt: TGCAGCGTTGAAGCGCCGGGACAGGGGGCGACTGGCTACACCTTC; CDR3aa: CSVEAPGQGATGYTF
d_gene: .; j_gene: TRBJ1-6; abundance: few; v_gene: TRBV23-1; CDR3nt: TGCGCCAGCAGCCGTGGGGGAAGGGATTCACCCCTCCACTTT; CDR3aa: CASSRGGRDSPLHF
d_gene: TRBD2; j_gene: TRBJ2-5; abundance: many; v_gene: TRBV27; CDR3nt: TGTGCCAGCAGTTTCTACGGACTAGCGGGGGCACAAGAGACCCAGTACTTC; CDR3aa: CASSFYGLAGAQETQYF
d_gene: TRBD1; j_gene: TRBJ2-7; abundance: .; v_gene: TRBV12-3/TRBV12-4; CDR3nt: TGTGCCAGCAGGCCCACTGGAAGGGGGCGCGAGCAGTACTTC; CDR3aa: CASRPTGRGREQYF
d_gene: TRBD2; j_gene: TRBJ2-3; abundance: many; v_gene: TRBV27; CDR3nt: TGTGCCAGCAGTGGACTAGCGGGTGCAGATACGCAGTATTTT; CDR3aa: CASSGLAGADTQYF
d_gene: TRBD1; j_gene: TRBJ1-6; abundance: .; v_gene: TRBV25-1; CDR3nt: TGTGCCAGCAGCCACAGGGGAACGAATTCACCCCTCCACTTT; CDR3aa: CASSHRGTNSPLHF
d_gene: TRBD1; j_gene: TRBJ1-6; abundance: many; v_gene: TRBV11-2; CDR3nt: TGTGCCAGCAGCATGAGGACAGGATATAATTCACCCCTCCACTTT; CDR3aa: CASSMRTGYNSPLHF
d_gene: .; j_gene: TRBJ2-1; abundance: many; v_gene: TRBV20-1; CDR3nt: TGCAGTGCGCCGGGATCATCCTACAATGAGCAGTTCTTC; CDR3aa: CSAPGSSYNEQFF
d_gene: TRBD2; j_gene: TRBJ2-5; abundance: many; v_gene: TRBV4-1; CDR3nt: TGCGCCAGCAGCCAAGACCGACTAGCGGGGGGAGACCAAGAGACCCAGTACTTC; CDR3aa: CASSQDRLAGGDQETQYF
d_gene: TRBD1; j_gene: TRBJ1-2; abundance: .; v_gene: TRBV28; CDR3nt: TGTGCCAGCAGTTCGGGGACAGGTCTGGGGGACTATGGCTACACCTTC; CDR3aa: CASSSGTGLGDYGYTF
d_gene: TRBD2; j_gene: TRBJ2-1; abundance: many; v_gene: TRBV4-3; CDR3nt: TGCGCCAGCAGCCGGACTAGCGGGGTCTACAATGAGCAGTTCTTC; CDR3aa: CASSRTSGVYNEQFF
d_gene: .; j_gene: TRBJ1-4; abundance: many; v_gene: TRBV7-9; CDR3nt: TGTGCCAGCAGTTCACAGGGTACAACTAATGAAAAACTGTTTTTT; CDR3aa: CASSSQGTTNEKLFF
d_gene: TRBD1; j_gene: TRBJ1-2; abundance: .; v_gene: TRBV30; CDR3nt: TGTGCCTGGAGTGTAGGTGGGACAGGGGGCTCTGGCTACACCTTC; CDR3aa: CAWSVGGTGGSGYTF
d_gene: TRBD1; j_gene: TRBJ2-5; abundance: many; v_gene: TRBV5-1; CDR3nt: TGCGCCAGCAGCTTGGGGGCGACAGGGCTGGAGACCCAGTACTTC; CDR3aa: CASSLGATGLETQYF
d_gene: TRBD2; j_gene: TRBJ2-1; abundance: many; v_gene: TRBV10-3; CDR3nt: TGTGCCATCAGTGAGTCTTCTAGCGGGGGGAATGAGCAGTTCTTC; CDR3aa: CAISESSSGGNEQFF
d_gene: .; j_gene: TRBJ1-1; abundance: .; v_gene: TRBV6-2/TRBV6-3; CDR3nt: TGTGCCAGCAGTTACTCGATTGGGAGTTCTGAAGCTTTCTTT; CDR3aa: CASSYSIGSSEAFF
d_gene: .; j_gene: TRBJ2-7; abundance: few; v_gene: TRBV10-1; CDR3nt: TGCGCCAGCAGTGAGTCTGGGGCCCCCGAGCAGTACTTC; CDR3aa: CASSESGAPEQYF
d_gene: .; j_gene: TRBJ2-1; abundance: few; v_gene: TRBV27; CDR3nt: TGTGCCAGCAGTTTATCCGGAGTGGCAGAACGCTCCTACAATGAGCAGTTCTTC; CDR3aa: CASSLSGVAERSYNEQFF
d_gene: TRBD1; j_gene: TRBJ2-3; abundance: .; v_gene: TRBV7-2; CDR3nt: TGTGCCAGCAGTTCGGACAGGACTTCCAATACGCAGTATTTT; CDR3aa: CASSSDRTSNTQYF
d_gene: TRBD2; j_gene: TRBJ2-3; abundance: many; v_gene: TRBV7-2; CDR3nt: TGTGCCAGCAGCTTTACGATAGCGGGGTCTTATCCAAAACCTACAGATACGCAGTATTTT; CDR3aa: CASSFTIAGSYPKPTDTQYF
d_gene: .; j_gene: TRBJ2-7; abundance: once; v_gene: TRBV27; CDR3nt: TGTGCCAGCAGAGATAGCGAGATAACCTACGAGCAGTACTTC; CDR3aa: CASRDSEITYEQYF
d_gene: .; j_gene: TRBJ1-1; abundance: few; v_gene: TRBV18; CDR3nt: TGTGCCAGCTCACCAGGGGTTCCGCGATCAGGCACTGAAGCTTTCTTT; CDR3aa: CASSPGVPRSGTEAFF
d_gene: TRBD2; j_gene: TRBJ2-1; abundance: many; v_gene: TRBV4-3; CDR3nt: TGCGCCAGCAGCCAAGAGATAGCGGGGGGGGTTAGCTCCTACAATGAGCAGTTCTTC; CDR3aa: CASSQEIAGGVSSYNEQFF
d_gene: TRBD2; j_gene: TRBJ2-1; abundance: many; v_gene: TRBV6-2/TRBV6-3; CDR3nt: TGTGCCAGCAGCCCGGCCACTAGCGGGGGGTACAATGAGCAGTTCTTC; CDR3aa: CASSPATSGGYNEQFF
d_gene: TRBD1; j_gene: TRBJ1-2; abundance: many; v_gene: TRBV25-1; CDR3nt: TGTGCCAGCAGTGAACCCGGGACAGGGGTTGTTGGCTACACCTTC; CDR3aa: CASSEPGTGVVGYTF
d_gene: .; j_gene: TRBJ2-4; abundance: .; v_gene: TRBV24-1; CDR3nt: TGTGCCACCAGTGATCCCTCAAAAAACATTCAGTACTTC; CDR3aa: CATSDPSKNIQYF
d_gene: .; j_gene: TRBJ2-7; abundance: .; v_gene: TRBV4-1; CDR3nt: TGCGCCAGCAGCCAAGTTCCCTCGAGCCGCGAGCAGTACTTC; CDR3aa: CASSQVPSSREQYF
d_gene: .; j_gene: TRBJ2-7; abundance: many; v_gene: TRBV20-1; CDR3nt: TGCAGTGCTCCCGCGGGACAGACCTACGAGCAGTACTTC; CDR3aa: CSAPAGQTYEQYF
d_gene: .; j_gene: TRBJ1-6; abundance: .; v_gene: TRBV4-1; CDR3nt: TGCGCCAGCAGCCAAGTTCTGGGCCTACCCCTCCACTTT; CDR3aa: CASSQVLGLPLHF
d_gene: .; j_gene: TRBJ1-2; abundance: .; v_gene: TRBV5-1; CDR3nt: TGCGCCAGCAGCTATCGGGGATCGGCTAACTATGGCTACACCTTC; CDR3aa: CASSYRGSANYGYTF
d_gene: TRBD2; j_gene: TRBJ2-3; abundance: many; v_gene: TRBV7-9; CDR3nt: TGTGCCAGCAGCTTAGGACTAGCGGGGAGAGGGACCACAGATACGCAGTATTTT; CDR3aa: CASSLGLAGRGTTDTQYF